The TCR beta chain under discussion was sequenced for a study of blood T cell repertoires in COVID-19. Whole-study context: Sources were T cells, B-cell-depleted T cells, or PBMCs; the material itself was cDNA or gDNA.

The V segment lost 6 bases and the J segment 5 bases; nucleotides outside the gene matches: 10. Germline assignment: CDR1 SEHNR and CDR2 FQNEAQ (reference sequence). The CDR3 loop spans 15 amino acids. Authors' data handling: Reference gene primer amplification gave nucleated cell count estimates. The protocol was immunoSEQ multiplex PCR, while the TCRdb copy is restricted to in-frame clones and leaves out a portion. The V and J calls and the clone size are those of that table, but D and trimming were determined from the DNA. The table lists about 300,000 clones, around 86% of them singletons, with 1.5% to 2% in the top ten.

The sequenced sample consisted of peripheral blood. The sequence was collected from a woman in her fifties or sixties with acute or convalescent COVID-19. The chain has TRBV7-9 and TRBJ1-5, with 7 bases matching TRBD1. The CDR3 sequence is CASSHDRVGHQPQHF. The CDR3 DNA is TGTGCCAGCAGTCACGACAGGGTGGGGCATCAGCCCCAGCATTTT.